Listed here are 10 T cell receptor beta chains from one sample, sequenced in a study of cytomegalovirus exposure and HLA in healthy donors. Researchers ran the PCR with 60 Vbeta and 13 Jbeta primers. Assay: immunoSEQ multiplex PCR; the TCRdb copy retains only in-frame clones and omits some. In the table there are under 200,000 clones, roughly 71% of which are singletons. The specimen sequenced was PBMCs. The receptors derive from a woman aged 45 to 65 in good health and CMV-seropositive.

The gene calls are TRBV15 and TRBJ2-5, with TRBD2 matching over 7 bases. Per germline, CDR1 LNHNV and CDR2 YYDKDF (reference sequence). Trimming cost V 1 base and J 4 bases; bases outside gene matches: 6. The CDR3 consists of 15 residues. The CDR3 spells CATSRGSGVGETQYF. The CDR3 nucleotides read TGTGCCACCAGCAGAGGCAGCGGGGTGGGAGAGACCCAGTACTTC.

This chain's CDR3 is CAISNSGEETQYF. In nucleotides, the CDR3 is TGTGCCATCAGCAATAGCGGGGAGGAGACCCAGTACTTC. This rearrangement joins TRBV10-3 to TRBJ2-5; the match to TRBD2 covers 8 bases. V lost 6 bases, J lost 5 bases, and 5 bases stayed unmatched. The CDR3 sequence is 13 residues long. Germline V gives CDR1 ENHRY, CDR2 SYGVKD.

The chain uses TRBV7-9 and TRBJ1-4; D gene uncertain. Per germline, CDR1 SEHNR and CDR2 FQNEAQ (reference sequence). CDR3 length equals 13 residues. Trimming left V 2 bases short and J 11 bases short, with 12 bases between. The CDR3 DNA reads as TGTGCCAGCAGCTTACACGGGGAGGAGAAACTGTTTTTT. Its translation is CASSLHGEEKLFF.

CDR3 sequence (DNA): TGTGCTAGTGGTTATCCTGCAAGCGGCTCCTACGAGCAGTACTTC. The encoded protein is CASGYPASGSYEQYF. The chain carries TRBV12-5 and TRBJ2-7; TRBD2 might be the D (5 bases). CDR1 and CDR2 from the germline V gene are LGHNT and FRNRAP. V lost 4 bases, J lost 0 bases, and 13 bases lay in between. The CDR3 runs 15 residues.

V usage is TRBV5-6 and J usage is TRBJ2-3; 14 bases are shared with TRBD2. CDR3 length equals 15 residues. Germline CDR1 is SGHDT and CDR2 is YYEEEE. Germline trimming cut 7 bases from V and 7 bases from J; bases unmatched to any gene: 8. The CDR3 DNA sequence: TGTGCCAGCGGGCCGGGACTAGCGGGGGCATATACGCAGTATTTT. This codes for CASGPGLAGAYTQYF.

The rearrangement links TRBV5-1 to TRBJ2-3, with D tentatively TRBD1 (6 bases). The V and J ends lost 0 bases and 4 bases respectively, with 15 bases between them. The length of the CDR3 is 16 residues. Looked up from germline, CDR1 is SGHRS and CDR2 is YFSETQ. Here the CDR3 reads CASSLVAYRDADTQYF. Written as DNA, the CDR3 is TGCGCCAGCAGCTTGGTCGCGTACAGGGACGCAGATACGCAGTATTTT.

This clone turned up a few times. The genes are TRBV10-3 and TRBJ2-5; 12 positions agree with TRBD2. Germline V gene lookup returns CDR1 ENHRY and CDR2 SYGVKD. The V gene end was trimmed by 2 bases and the J gene end by 5 bases; junction bases not matched to a gene: 3. The CDR3 is 15 amino acids. The CDR3, as DNA: TGTGCCATCAGTGAGCCTCTAGCGGGGGGGGAGACCCAGTACTTC. Its translation: CAISEPLAGGETQYF.

This chain joins TRBV29-1 and TRBJ2-1; 8 bases align to TRBD1. There are 17 residues in the CDR3. V trimming: 4 bases; J trimming: 1 base; junction bases outside the gene matches: 12. Germline lookup yields CDR1 SQVTM and CDR2 ANQGSEA. The CDR3 sequence is CSVAKGSGTGSYNEQFF. The DNA for the CDR3 is TGCAGCGTTGCGAAGGGATCCGGGACAGGTTCCTACAATGAGCAGTTCTTC.

In this sample, this clone turned up once. The chain is built from TRBV10-1 and TRBJ2-7; possible D gene TRBD1, 6 bases. The V end was cut by 4 bases, the J end by 0 bases, with 13 bases between. This CDR3 has 15 residues. Germline CDR1 and CDR2: WNHNN and SYGVQD (reference sequence). CDR3 bases: TGCGCCAGCAGTGCGGGTCAGGGGAGCTCCTACGAGCAGTACTTC. Protein: CASSAGQGSSYEQYF.

This chain links TRBV5-1 with TRBJ1-2; the D is unclear. The length of the CDR3 is 15 residues. V was pared by 0 bases and J by 5 bases, with 14 bases between. Germline loops: CDR1 SGHRS, CDR2 YFSETQ. CDR3 loop: CASSLAGREGYGYTF. The CDR3 region has the DNA TGCGCCAGCAGCTTGGCGGGCCGGGAGGGATATGGCTACACCTTC.